These 30 T cell receptor beta chains share one sample of origin, sequenced in a study of T cells in Graves' hyperthyroidism and ophthalmopathy. Amplified TCR beta CDR3 regions derived from RNA transcripts. In the first-round RT-PCR of the TCR CDR3, the HTBI primer set was used. TCRdb passed the multiplex PCR reads through MiXCR, listing each CDR3 protein once. The sample has about 380,000 distinct CDR3 sequences, around 13% seen once. The specimen was blood. Source of these receptors: a young woman with Graves' ophthalmopathy.

The chain joins TRBV24-1 to TRBJ1-6; 7 bases align to TRBD1. CDR3 length: 15 amino acids. V shed 5 bases, J shed 5 bases, and the junction held 5 bases outside the gene matches. CDR1 is KGHDR and CDR2 is SFDVKD in the germline V gene. The CDR3 bases are TGTGCCACCAGTGCCCCCGGACAGGATAATTCACCCCTCCACTTT. As protein: CATSAPGQDNSPLHF.

This sequence joins TRBV20-1 and TRBJ1-6, with D unresolved. This CDR3 has 13 amino acids. The V gene lost 3 bases and the J gene lost 7 bases, with 10 bases spanning the gap. Germline V gene data show CDR1 as DFQATT and CDR2 as SNEGSKA (reference sequence). CDR3 in DNA: TGCAGTGCTAGTTCGGGCAGGAATTCACCCCTCCACTTT. This sequence encodes CSASSGRNSPLHF.

This chain links TRBV30 with TRBJ2-7; 13 bases are shared with TRBD2. This CDR3 has 14 residues. CDR1 GTSNPN and CDR2 SVGIG come from the germline V gene (reference sequence). The V and J ends lost 6 bases and 2 bases, in that order; junction bases with no gene match: 4. The CDR3 coding sequence is TGTGCCTGTACTAGCGGGGGGGCCCCCTACGAGCAGTACTTC. Residues: CACTSGGAPYEQYF.

The sample holds many counts of this clonotype. The rearrangement uses TRBV11-3 and TRBJ2-3, with 7 bases fitting TRBD2. The CDR3 is made up of 17 amino acids. Germline lookup yields CDR1 SGHNT and CDR2 YENEEA. The trim removed 0 bases at V and 11 bases at J, leaving 17 bases unmatched. The CDR3, as DNA: TGTGCCAGCAGCTTAGACGATGAAAGCGGGACTGGGGGGGGGCAGTATTTT. Its protein is CASSLDDESGTGGGQYF.

The chain carries TRBV20-1 and TRBJ2-1; D is unresolved. Deletions cut 3 bases from V and 0 bases from J, with 6 bases between. This CDR3 is built from 13 residues. CDR1 DFQATT and CDR2 SNEGSKA come from the germline V gene (reference sequence). CDR3 in amino acids: CSASQSSYNEQFF. In DNA, the CDR3 is TGCAGTGCTAGCCAGAGCTCCTACAATGAGCAGTTCTTC.

CDR3 in DNA: TGTGCCACGACCGCCGGGCCACGGGGACAGCCCCAGCATTTT. This gives the protein CATTAGPRGQPQHF. This chain uses TRBV10-3 with TRBJ1-5, with D unresolved. The V gene's germline CDR1 is ENHRY and CDR2 SYGVKD. The CDR3 length is 14 residues. The V end lost 10 bases, the J end lost 7 bases, and 20 bases lay between the germline ends.

The V call is TRBV20-1, the J call TRBJ2-7; TRBD2 aligns across 12 bases. With V trimmed by 3 bases and J by 5 bases, 5 bases remained unmatched. This CDR3 spans 14 amino acids. Germline CDR1 reads DFQATT; CDR2 reads SNEGSKA (reference sequence). The CDR3 DNA reads as TGCAGTGCTAGGCTAGCGGGGGGGCTTAACGAGCAGTACTTC. This gives the protein CSARLAGGLNEQYF.

This clonotype came up a few times. V usage is TRBV6-1 and J usage is TRBJ2-4, with 9 positions matching TRBD2. Germline trimming cut 7 bases from V and 8 bases from J; bases unmatched to any gene: 6. The length of the CDR3 is 13 residues. Germline V gene sequence: CDR1 MNHNS, CDR2 SASEGT. The CDR3 bases are TGTGCCAGCACAGGCGGGGGGGCCGACATTCAGTACTTC. It is translated as CASTGGGADIQYF.

The sample holds a few counts of this clonotype. This sequence joins TRBV5-1 and TRBJ2-6, with TRBD1 identical over 11 bases. The CDR3 has 18 residues. Germline V gene lookup returns CDR1 SGHRS and CDR2 YFSETQ. Trimming cost V 2 bases and J 1 base; bases outside gene matches: 5. The DNA for the CDR3 is TGCGCCAGCAGCTTATCGGGACAGGGGGTTTCTGGGGCCAACGTCCTGACTTTC. Encoded protein: CASSLSGQGVSGANVLTF. The entire variable domain, with the rest obtained from reference TRBV5-1 and TRBJ2-6, is as follows: KAGVTQTPRYLIKTRGQQVTLSCSPISGHRSVSWYQQTPGQGLQFLFEYFSETQRNKGNFPGRFSGRQFSNSRSEMNVSTLELGDSALYLCASSLSGQGVSGANVLTFGAGSRLTVL.

This clonotype was seen a few times. The CDR3 region has the DNA TGTGCCAGTGCACAGGGGCGGGACTACGAGCAGTACTTC. It codes for CASAQGRDYEQYF. The genes are TRBV19 and TRBJ2-7, with TRBD1 as a possible D gene (7 bases). The germline CDR1 and CDR2 sequences are LNHDA and SQIVND (reference sequence). The CDR3 loop spans 13 amino acids. Trimming cost V 8 bases and J 3 bases, with 14 bases left between them.

This clonotype was counted at least ten times. The V and J genes are TRBV27 and TRBJ2-1; 9 bases are shared with TRBD1. Germline CDR1 and CDR2: MNHEY and SMNVEV (reference sequence). The CDR3 loop spans 15 amino acids. V was pared by 4 bases and J by 7 bases, with 8 bases of the junction left unmatched. DNA for the CDR3: TGTGCCAGCAGTTCAGAGGGACAGGGAGGTAATGAGCAGTTCTTC. Its protein is CASSSEGQGGNEQFF.

This clonotype appeared many times. This chain links TRBV18 with TRBJ2-7; 7 nucleotides align to TRBD1. With 4 bases clipped from V and 2 bases from J, the junction kept 5 bases outside the gene matches. This CDR3 region has 14 residues. Germline CDR1 reads KGHSH; CDR2 reads LQKENI. CDR3 protein: CASSLGTEAYEQYF. The CDR3 DNA reads as TGTGCCAGCTCACTTGGGACAGAAGCCTACGAGCAGTACTTC.

With regard to this clonotype: This may come from a read error, since a much larger clone is one base off. The rearrangement joins TRBV12-3 or TRBV12-4 to TRBJ2-1; 7 positions match TRBD1. The CDR3 length is 14 residues. CDR3 region: CASSLMTGSNEQSF. CDR3 nucleotides: TGTGCCAGCAGTTTAATGACAGGGAGCAATGAGCAGTCCTTC.

There are a few counts of this clonotype. V usage is TRBV7-2 and J usage is TRBJ1-5, with D hard to call. From germline, CDR1 is SGHTA and CDR2 FQGNSA. CDR3 size: 14 residues. V was pared by 4 bases and J by 5 bases, with 12 bases between. CDR3 protein: CASSSLVVYQPQHF. The DNA for the CDR3 is TGTGCCAGCAGCTCGCTGGTAGTGTATCAGCCCCAGCATTTT.

This clonotype occurred many times. The chain couples TRBV12-3 or TRBV12-4 to TRBJ2-2; possible D gene TRBD1, 6 bases. Trimming cost V 7 bases and J 7 bases, with 16 bases left between them. This CDR3 has 14 residues. The chain's CDR3 is CASTLGGRSGELFF. As DNA, the CDR3 is TGTGCCAGCACCCTAGGGGGTAGGAGCGGGGAGCTGTTTTTT.

This clonotype was picked up a small number of times. The chain couples TRBV10-3 to TRBJ2-6; D is unclear. The CDR3 is made up of 16 amino acids. Germline CDR1 ENHRY, CDR2 SYGVKD. V lost 2 bases and J lost 0, with 8 bases in between. CDR3 DNA sequence: TGTGCCATCAGTGAGGAACATTCCTCTGGGGCCAACGTCCTGACTTTC. Translation gives CAISEEHSSGANVLTF.

This clonotype was seen a handful of times. The chain is built from TRBV5-1 and TRBJ1-6; D is uncertain. Trimming removed 0 bases at V and 6 bases at J, with 10 bases between. Germline V lookup: CDR1 SGHRS, CDR2 YFSETQ. This CDR3 comprises 15 residues. For the CDR3, the DNA is TGCGCCAGCAGCTTGGACGCGGAAAGTAATTCACCCCTCCACTTT. Residues: CASSLDAESNSPLHF.

This clonotype occurred many times. CDR3 DNA sequence: TGTGCCAGCAAAATCGGGATTTCTGGGGCCAACGTCCTGACTTTC. This encodes CASKIGISGANVLTF. V is TRBV2 and J is TRBJ2-6; weak D call: TRBD2 (5 bases). CDR3 length equals 15 residues. Trimming shortened V by 7 bases and J by 1 base, and 11 bases separated the two germline ends. Germline CDR1 reads SNHLY; CDR2 reads FYNNEI.

This clonotype was found many times. The genes are TRBV6-2 or TRBV6-3 and TRBJ2-3; TRBD2 matches at 9 bases. Germline V gives CDR1 MNHEY, CDR2 SVGEGT. After removal of 1 base from V and 1 base from J, the junction contained 15 bases not matched to a gene. The CDR3 contains 20 residues. CDR3: CASSYLLTSGKAVGTDTQYF. As DNA, the CDR3 is TGTGCCAGCAGTTACTTATTGACTAGCGGCAAAGCGGTTGGCACAGATACGCAGTATTTT.

This clonotype was counted ten times or more. The rearrangement joins TRBV30 to TRBJ1-5; D is perhaps TRBD1 (6 bases). This CDR3 is built from 14 residues. The V end lost 2 bases, the J end lost 2 bases, and 10 bases lay between the germline ends. The germline gives CDR1 GTSNPN, CDR2 SVGIG (reference sequence). Here the CDR3 reads CAWSLKGGNQPQHF. DNA for the CDR3: TGTGCCTGGAGTTTGAAGGGGGGCAATCAGCCCCAGCATTTT.

This clonotype was seen only a few times. Being one base from a much bigger clone, this may be a read error. V gene TRBV6-2 or TRBV6-3 combines with J gene TRBJ2-1; D tentatively fits TRBD1 or TRBD2 (5 bases each). V lost 6 bases and J lost 7, with 16 bases in between. Germline V gives CDR1 MNHEY, CDR2 SVGEGT. CDR3 size: 14 residues. The CDR3 is CASRTWGRENEQFF. The CDR3 region has the DNA TGTGCCAGCAGAACATGGGGCAGGGAGAATGAGCAGTTCTTC.

The chain is built from TRBV5-1 and TRBJ2-5, with 9 bases lining up with TRBD1. V was clipped by 5 bases and J by 5 bases; unmatched bases: 13. The CDR3 is 16 amino acids. The germline CDR1 and CDR2 sequences are SGHRS and YFSETQ. CDR3 residues: CASSKEQGARGETQYF. The CDR3 DNA follows: TGCGCCAGCAGTAAAGAACAGGGGGCCCGAGGTGAGACCCAGTACTTC.

This clonotype occurred a few times. This sequence joins TRBV19 and TRBJ1-5, with a weak D call TRBD1 (6 bases). The germline V gene has CDR1 LNHDA and CDR2 SQIVND (reference sequence). This CDR3 comprises 16 residues. With 7 bases removed from V and 2 bases from J, the gap between germline ends came to 18 bases. The CDR3 DNA reads as TGTGCCAGTACCTTGTCGGGGGCGTCGGGCAATCAGCCCCAGCATTTT. Its protein is CASTLSGASGNQPQHF.

This clonotype was detected ten times or more. The chain employs TRBV6-9 and TRBJ1-6; D perhaps matches TRBD1 (6 bases). The V end was cut by 10 bases, the J end by 7 bases, with 14 bases between. CDR3 length equals 13 residues. Germline V gives CDR1 MNHGY, CDR2 SVAAGI. The CDR3 DNA sequence: TGTGCCAACATCGACAGGCACAATTCACCCCTCCACTTT. Translated: CANIDRHNSPLHF.

This clonotype was counted many times. The chain carries TRBV2 and TRBJ2-5; 8 bases align to TRBD2. V was clipped by 7 bases and J by 0 bases; unmatched bases: 4. Germline CDR1 is SNHLY and CDR2 is FYNNEI. This CDR3 has 14 amino acids. CDR3 amino acids: CASKLAVYQETQYF. The CDR3 DNA sequence: TGTGCCAGCAAACTAGCGGTGTACCAAGAGACCCAGTACTTC.

The chain joins TRBV19 to TRBJ2-7, with D unclear. CDR1 LNHDA and CDR2 SQIVND come from the germline V gene (reference sequence). Trimming shortened V by 5 bases and J by 0 bases, and 11 bases separated the two germline ends. This CDR3 has 14 amino acids. The CDR3 DNA is TGTGCCAGTAGTGCCGACCTTTTCTCCTACGAGCAGTACTTC. Protein product: CASSADLFSYEQYF.

This clonotype was seen ten or more times. V gene TRBV27 combines with J gene TRBJ2-3; tentatively, D is TRBD1 or TRBD2 (5 bases each). CDR3 length equals 15 residues. Germline V gene lookup returns CDR1 MNHEY and CDR2 SMNVEV (reference sequence). Trimming shortened V by 4 bases and J by 1 base, and 12 bases separated the two germline ends. CDR3 sequence: CASSSRDRGTDTQYF. The CDR3 nucleotides are TGTGCCAGCAGTTCCAGGGACCGAGGCACAGATACGCAGTATTTT.

This clonotype was counted only a few times. The rearrangement joins TRBV20-1 to TRBJ1-1; D is possibly TRBD1 (6 bases). Trimming took 0 bases from V and 2 from J, leaving 16 bases between them. The CDR3 is made up of 16 amino acids. Germline CDR1 and CDR2: DFQATT and SNEGSKA (reference sequence). This CDR3 reads CSARDRGDRLNTEAFF. The CDR3 DNA reads as TGCAGTGCTAGAGATAGGGGCGACAGGCTAAACACTGAAGCTTTCTTT.

This clonotype was found many times. The genes are TRBV7-8 and TRBJ1-2, with a tentative D call TRBD1 (6 bases). V was trimmed by 7 bases and J by 7 bases, leaving 19 bases between them. The length of the CDR3 is 14 residues. Germline CDR1 reads SGHVS; CDR2 reads FQNEAQ. The CDR3 is CASTRGGQVVGYTF. DNA of the CDR3: TGTGCCAGCACCCGGGGGGGGCAGGTCGTTGGCTACACCTTC. Full variable domain (missing parts from reference TRBV7-8 and TRBJ1-2): GAGVSQSPRYKVAKRGQDVALRCDPISGHVSLFWYQQALGQGPEFLTYFQNEAQLDKSGLPSDRFFAERPEGSVSTLKIQRTQQEDSAVYLCASTRGGQVVGYTFGSGTRLTVV.

There are many counts of this clonotype. The chain carries TRBV7-3 and TRBJ2-5, with D unresolved. With 0 bases removed from V and 5 bases from J, the gap between germline ends came to 7 bases. Germline V gene lookup returns CDR1 SGHTA and CDR2 FQGTGA. The CDR3 extends over 13 amino acids. The CDR3 DNA is TGTGCCAGCAGCTTAACTCGTCTGGAGACCCAGTACTTC. Amino acids: CASSLTRLETQYF.